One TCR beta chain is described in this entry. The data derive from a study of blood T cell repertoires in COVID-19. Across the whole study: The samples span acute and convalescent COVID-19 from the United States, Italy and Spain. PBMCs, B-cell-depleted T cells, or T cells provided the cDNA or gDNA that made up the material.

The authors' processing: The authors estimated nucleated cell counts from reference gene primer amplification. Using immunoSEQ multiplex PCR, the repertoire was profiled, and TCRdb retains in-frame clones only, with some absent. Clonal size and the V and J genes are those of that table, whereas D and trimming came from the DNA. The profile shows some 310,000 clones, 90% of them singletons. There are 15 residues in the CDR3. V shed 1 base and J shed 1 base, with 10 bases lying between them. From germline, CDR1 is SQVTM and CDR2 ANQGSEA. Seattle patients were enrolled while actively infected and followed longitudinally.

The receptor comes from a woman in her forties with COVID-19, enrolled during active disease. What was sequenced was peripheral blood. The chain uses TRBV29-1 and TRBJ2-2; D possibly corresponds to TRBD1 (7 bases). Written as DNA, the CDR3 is TGCAGCGTTGAAGGGCAGGGGGGGAACACCGGGGAGCTGTTTTTT. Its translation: CSVEGQGGNTGELFF.